This passage covers 14 T cell receptor beta chains from one sample sequenced in a study of cytomegalovirus exposure and HLA in healthy donors. PCR employed 60 Vbeta and 13 Jbeta primers. TCRdb's table, derived via immunoSEQ multiplex PCR, lists solely in-frame clones and lacks some. The table has some 90,000 clones, less than 80% seen once; the top ten hold approximately 3.3%. Material: PBMCs. The receptors derive from a woman aged 40 to 55 in good health and CMV-seronegative.

This clone was counted between two and nine times. The chain carries TRBV4-1 and TRBJ1-3, with D possibly matching TRBD1 (6 bases). This CDR3 comprises 14 residues. V was shortened by 0 bases and J by 14 bases, with 17 bases between the two germline ends. CDR1 is MGHRA, CDR2 YSYEKL, per germline. DNA for the CDR3: TGCGCCAGCAGCCAAGAAGGGGGTGGAGCCTATCTATATTTT. It encodes CASSQEGGGAYLYF.

The V call is TRBV7-9, the J call TRBJ2-5; 7 bases are shared with TRBD2. This CDR3 spans 15 amino acids. CDR1 SEHNR and CDR2 FQNEAQ come from the germline V gene (reference sequence). J lost 1 base, V lost 5 bases, and 7 bases had no gene match. The CDR3 sequence: CASSPQTSFQETQYF. The CDR3 nucleotides read TGTGCCAGCAGCCCGCAGACTAGCTTCCAAGAGACCCAGTACTTC.

The J gene is TRBJ1-1, the V gene TRBV19; 8 nucleotides line up with TRBD1. CDR3 length equals 17 residues. Per germline, CDR1 LNHDA and CDR2 SQIVND (reference sequence). Germline trimming cut 8 bases from V and 4 bases from J; bases unmatched to any gene: 18. The CDR3 sequence is CASGILRDRKVSTEAFF. CDR3 in DNA: TGTGCCAGTGGGATTCTCCGGGACAGGAAGGTGAGCACTGAAGCTTTCTTT. Full variable domain (remainder filled in from reference TRBV19 and TRBJ1-1): DGGITQSPKYLFRKEGQNVTLSCEQNLNHDAMYWYRQDPGQGLRLIYYSQIVNDFQKGDIAEGYSVSREKKESFPLTVTSAQKNPTAFYLCASGILRDRKVSTEAFFGQGTRLTVV.

V gene TRBV5-5 combines with J gene TRBJ2-5; D call uncertain. V shed 0 bases and J shed 1 base, with 7 bases lying between them. The V gene's germline CDR1 is SGHKS and CDR2 YYEKEE (reference sequence). The CDR3 is 14 amino acids. As DNA, the CDR3 is TGTGCCAGCAGCTTGGGGCATGGCCAAGAGACCCAGTACTTC. Translating gives CASSLGHGQETQYF.

This rearrangement joins TRBV7-8 to TRBJ2-2; 7 bases line up with TRBD2. This CDR3 region has 16 residues. Germline V lookup: CDR1 SGHVS, CDR2 FQNEAQ. V was pared by 5 bases and J by 3 bases, with 9 bases of the junction left unmatched. CDR3 protein: CASSLLWAGDTGELFF. The CDR3 region has the DNA TGTGCCAGCAGCCTCCTATGGGCGGGAGACACCGGGGAGCTGTTTTTT.

The V call is TRBV11-2, the J call TRBJ1-2; the match to TRBD1 covers 8 bases. CDR3 length: 17 residues. V was clipped by 3 bases and J by 0 bases; unmatched bases: 9. CDR1 is SGHAT and CDR2 is FQNNGV in the germline V gene. The CDR3 DNA reads as TGTGCCAGCAGCTTGTTTTATGGACAGGGCACTAACTATGGCTACACCTTC. Translated: CASSLFYGQGTNYGYTF. Using reference TRBV11-2 and TRBJ1-2 for the parts outside the CDR3, the full variable domain is EAGVAQSPRYKIIEKRQSVAFWCNPISGHATLYWYQQILGQGPKLLIQFQNNGVVDDSQLPKDRFSAERLKGVDSTLKIQPAKLEDSAVYLCASSLFYGQGTNYGYTFGSGTRLTVV.

The rearrangement uses TRBV15 and TRBJ2-5, with D uncertain. Germline V CDR1 and CDR2: LNHNV, YYDKDF (reference sequence). The CDR3 sequence is 13 residues long. The V gene lost 1 base and the J gene lost 2 bases, with 5 bases spanning the gap. The CDR3 coding sequence is TGTGCCACCAGCAGAGGGCGGCAAGAGACCCAGTACTTC. Amino acids: CATSRGRQETQYF. The whole variable domain, filled in from reference TRBV15 and TRBJ2-5, reads DAMVIQNPRYQVTQFGKPVTLSCSQTLNHNVMYWYQQKSSQAPKLLFHYYDKDFNNEADTPDNFQSRRPNTSFCFLDIRSPGLGDTAMYLCATSRGRQETQYFGPGTRLLVL.

This clone was detected once. This chain links TRBV4-2 with TRBJ2-3, with 7 bases identical to TRBD2. Per germline, CDR1 LGHNA and CDR2 YNFKEQ. The CDR3 is 16 amino acids. V gave up 1 base and J gave up 3 bases; unmatched junction bases: 7. Written as DNA, the CDR3 is TGTGCCAGCAGCCAAGTCGGGGCGGGAGCGACAGATACGCAGTATTTT. As protein: CASSQVGAGATDTQYF.

This chain links TRBV9 with TRBJ2-5; the match to TRBD2 covers 9 bases. Trimming cost V 0 bases and J 5 bases; bases outside gene matches: 5. Per the germline V gene, CDR1 is SGDLS and CDR2 is YYNGEE. This CDR3 is built from 15 residues. The CDR3 is CASSVGGRAWETQYF. The CDR3 DNA sequence: TGTGCCAGCAGCGTAGGCGGGAGGGCCTGGGAGACCCAGTACTTC.

J is TRBJ2-1 and V is TRBV7-9; 11 bases agree with TRBD2. CDR3 length: 16 amino acids. Trimming cost V 5 bases and J 8 bases; bases outside gene matches: 11. CDR1 and CDR2 (germline): SEHNR, FQNEAQ (reference sequence). The CDR3 region is CASSLSSGRFKYEQFF. CDR3 DNA: TGTGCCAGCAGCCTCTCTAGCGGGAGGTTTAAGTATGAGCAGTTCTTC.

The rearrangement joins TRBV7-7 to TRBJ2-2, with 11 bases lining up with TRBD2. Germline V gives CDR1 SSHAT, CDR2 FNYEAQ (reference sequence). The CDR3 runs 16 residues. Trimming cost V 6 bases and J 3 bases; bases outside gene matches: 6. Here the CDR3 DNA reads TGTGCCAGCAGTTCTAGCGGGAGGACGGACACCGGGGAGCTGTTTTTT. Amino acid sequence: CASSSSGRTDTGELFF.

The rearrangement links TRBV19 to TRBJ2-1, with D possibly matching TRBD2 (6 bases). Per germline, CDR1 LNHDA and CDR2 SQIVND (reference sequence). The V and J ends lost 5 bases and 8 bases respectively, with 13 bases between them. This CDR3 comprises 13 residues. The CDR3 spells CASSLLTRDEQFF. Written as DNA, the CDR3 is TGTGCCAGTAGTCTCCTGACTAGGGATGAGCAGTTCTTC. The full variable domain, completed using reference TRBV19 and TRBJ2-1, is DGGITQSPKYLFRKEGQNVTLSCEQNLNHDAMYWYRQDPGQGLRLIYYSQIVNDFQKGDIAEGYSVSREKKESFPLTVTSAQKNPTAFYLCASSLLTRDEQFFGPGTRLTVL.

The chain carries TRBV14 and TRBJ2-7; TRBD1 matches 8 bases. V dropped 5 bases and J dropped 3; count of bases not matched to a gene: 6. CDR3 length equals 14 residues. CDR1 and CDR2 from the germline V gene are SGHDN and FVKESK. This CDR3 is CASSSIGTGYEQYF. CDR3 coding DNA: TGTGCCAGCAGCTCTATAGGGACAGGCTACGAGCAGTACTTC.

This chain joins TRBV11-2 and TRBJ1-5; weak D call: TRBD1 (5 bases). The CDR3 spans 12 residues. Germline-derived CDR1 and CDR2 are SGHAT and FQNNGV. V lost 4 bases to trimming and J lost 6 bases, with 7 bases between them. CDR3 region: CASSSGGQPQHF. The DNA of the CDR3 is TGTGCCAGCAGCTCCGGGGGTCAGCCCCAGCATTTT.